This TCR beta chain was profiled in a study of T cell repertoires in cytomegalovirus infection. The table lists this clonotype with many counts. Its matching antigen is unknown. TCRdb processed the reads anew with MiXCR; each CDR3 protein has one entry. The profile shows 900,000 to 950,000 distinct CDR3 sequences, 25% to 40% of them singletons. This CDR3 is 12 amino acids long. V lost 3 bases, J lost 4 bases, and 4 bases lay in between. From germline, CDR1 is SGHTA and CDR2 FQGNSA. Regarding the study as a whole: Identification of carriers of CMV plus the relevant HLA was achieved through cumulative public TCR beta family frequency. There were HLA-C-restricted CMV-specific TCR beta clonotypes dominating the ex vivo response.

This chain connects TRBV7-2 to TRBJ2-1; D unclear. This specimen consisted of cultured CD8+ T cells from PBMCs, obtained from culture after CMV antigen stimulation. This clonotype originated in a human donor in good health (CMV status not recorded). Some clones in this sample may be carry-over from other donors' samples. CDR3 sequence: CASSFEYNEQFF. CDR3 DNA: TGTGCCAGCAGCTTCGAATACAATGAGCAGTTCTTC.